This is a list of T cell receptor beta chains from one sample in a study of cytomegalovirus exposure and HLA in healthy donors. Only in-frame clones appear in the TCRdb table, and some are missing; sequencing was by immunoSEQ multiplex PCR. Of about 120,000 clones in the sample, around 60% were seen once. The sequenced sample was PBMCs. Receptors were obtained from a man between 35 and 55 years old in good health and CMV-seropositive. Each CDR3 is given with its conserved first and last residue. D genes are given only for firm matches. Clone size is shown for a subset of rows, as once, few, many or a class of expanded clone.

j_call | clone_size | v_call | d_call | cdr3_nt | cdr3_aa
TRBJ2-5 | few | TRBV28 | TRBD2 | TGTGCCAGCAGTTTGGGATGGGGGATTAGGACTAGCGGGATGAGAGTCCAGTACTTC | CASSLGWGIRTSGMRVQYF
TRBJ2-7 | . | TRBV10-3 | . | TGTGCCATCAGTGAGTCCGCAGGTTCCTACGAGCAGTACTTC | CAISESAGSYEQYF
TRBJ2-7 | . | TRBV7-2 | TRBD1 | TGTGCCAGCAGCCTCGGGTCAGGGGGACACTACTACGAGCAGTACTTC | CASSLGSGGHYYEQYF
TRBJ1-2 | . | TRBV5-1 | TRBD1 | TGCGCCAGCAGCACCGACGGGACAGGGATCTATGGCTACACCTTC | CASSTDGTGIYGYTF
TRBJ2-3 | . | TRBV4-2 | . | TGTGCCAGCAGCCAAGATCTTAAGGGGACAGATACGCAGTATTTT | CASSQDLKGTDTQYF
TRBJ2-5 | once | TRBV6-6 | TRBD2 | TGTGCCAGCAGCTTCAGCGGGGGGAGAGAGACCCAGTACTTC | CASSFSGGRETQYF
TRBJ1-4 | . | TRBV28 | . | TGTGCCAGCAGTACAGGGATCCGCAACTTTGAGACTAATGAAAAACTGTTTTTT | CASSTGIRNFETNEKLFF
TRBJ1-3 | once | TRBV18 | TRBD1 | TGTGCCAGCTCACCACGGGACAGTCACTCTGGAAACACCATATATTTT | CASSPRDSHSGNTIYF
TRBJ2-6 | . | TRBV6-1 | TRBD1 | TGTGCCAGCAGGACAGGGACCTCTGGGGCCAACGTCCTGACTTTC | CASRTGTSGANVLTF
TRBJ2-7 | . | TRBV11-2 | TRBD2 | TGTGCCAGCAGCTTTCTGGGACTAGCGGTTGGCGAGCAGTACTTC | CASSFLGLAVGEQYF
TRBJ2-4 | once | TRBV5-1 | TRBD2 | TGCGCCAGCAGCTTGAAGTTGTCATTAGCGGGGGGGCCGAAAAACATTCAGTACTTC | CASSLKLSLAGGPKNIQYF
TRBJ1-5 | . | TRBV7-9 | TRBD1 | TGTGCCAGCAGCTTAGGTCCGGACAGGGTTGGACAGCCCCAGCATTTT | CASSLGPDRVGQPQHF
TRBJ2-7 | few | TRBV6-1 | TRBD2 | TGTGCCAGCGCGGGAGCAGGTGGCATCAGCGAGCAGTACTTC | CASAGAGGISEQYF
TRBJ2-7 | . | TRBV10-3 | TRBD1 | TGTGCCATCAGTAGGGGACAGGGGGCCGTCGAGCAGTACTTC | CAISRGQGAVEQYF
TRBJ2-7 | . | TRBV7-9 | . | TGTGCCAGCAGCTTAAGGACAGCATACTACGAGCAGTACTTC | CASSLRTAYYEQYF
TRBJ1-2 | . | TRBV9 | . | TGTGCCAGCAGCGTAGAGCCGGCCGGCGGGTATGGCTACACCTTC | CASSVEPAGGYGYTF
TRBJ2-7 | . | TRBV21-1 | . | TGTGCCAGCAGCAAAAAGGCGGGGAGACAGGGGACTTTC | CASSKKAGRQGTF
TRBJ2-7 | . | TRBV6-1 | TRBD1 | TGTGCCAGCAGTGCACAGGGACAGGGTTTCGAGCAGTACTTC | CASSAQGQGFEQYF
TRBJ2-7 | . | TRBV4-1 | TRBD1 | TGCGCCAGCAGCCATTCCGGGACAGGGGCCTACGAGCAGTACTTC | CASSHSGTGAYEQYF
TRBJ1-1 | few | TRBV13 | . | TGTGCCAGCAGCTTAGATCGGACTGAAGCTTTCTTT | CASSLDRTEAFF
TRBJ2-2 | . | TRBV7-9 | TRBD2 | TGTGCCAGCAGCCAAGCGGGGGAGGACACCGGGGAGCTGTTTTTT | CASSQAGEDTGELFF
TRBJ2-7 | . | TRBV7-2 | . | TGTGCCAGCAGCGGAGCCTACGAGCAGTACTTC | CASSGAYEQYF
TRBJ1-4 | . | TRBV5-4 | . | TGTGCCAGCAGCCGCGGAGCTGTCATAAATGAAAAACTGTTTTTT | CASSRGAVINEKLFF